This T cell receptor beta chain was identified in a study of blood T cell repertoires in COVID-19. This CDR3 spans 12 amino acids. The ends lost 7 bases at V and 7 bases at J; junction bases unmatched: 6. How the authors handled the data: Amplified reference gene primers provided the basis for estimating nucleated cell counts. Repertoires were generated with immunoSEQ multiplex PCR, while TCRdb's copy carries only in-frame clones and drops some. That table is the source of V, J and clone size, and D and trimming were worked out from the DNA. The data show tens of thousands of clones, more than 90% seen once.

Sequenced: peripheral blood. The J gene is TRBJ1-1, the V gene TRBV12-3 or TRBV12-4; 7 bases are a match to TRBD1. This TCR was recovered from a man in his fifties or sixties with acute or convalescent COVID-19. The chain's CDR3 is CASTEQGIEAFF. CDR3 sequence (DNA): TGTGCCAGCACCGAACAGGGGATTGAAGCTTTCTTT.